These T cell receptor beta chains were read from a single sample in a study of memory CD4+ T cells and cytomegalovirus serostatus. Using immunoSEQ multiplex PCR, the repertoire was profiled, and TCRdb retains in-frame clones only, with some absent. This sample has over 65,000 clones; roughly 78% occur once, and the top ten carry just over 2.5%. The material sequenced was memory CD4+ T cells from blood. The receptor source for this set is an adult in good health and CMV-seropositive. Both conserved end residues are part of each CDR3. D genes are given only for firm matches. Clone size is shown for a subset of rows, as once, few, many or a class of expanded clone.

>TRBJ1-4|TRBV7-9|.|.
CASSLAMGMDEKLFF
TGTGCCAGCAGCTTAGCGATGGGGATGGATGAAAAACTGTTTTTT
>TRBJ1-4|TRBV4-3|.|.
CASSQVLGINEKLFF
TGCGCCAGCAGCCAAGTATTGGGGATTAATGAAAAACTGTTTTTT
>TRBJ1-2|TRBV5-1|once|.
CASSPLEGLNGYTF
TGCGCCAGCAGCCCCCTGGAGGGTCTTAATGGCTACACCTTC
>TRBJ2-7|TRBV19|.|.
CASSIGASTSYEQYF
TGTGCCAGTAGTATAGGGGCGTCCACCTCCTACGAGCAGTACTTC
>TRBJ1-4|TRBV15|.|.
CATSRGESNEKLFF
TGTGCCACCAGCAGAGGGGAATCTAATGAAAAACTGTTTTTT
>TRBJ1-5|TRBV30|.|.
CAWSGNRQPQHF
TGTGCCTGGAGTGGAAATCGTCAGCCCCAGCATTTT
>TRBJ2-3|TRBV4-2|few|.
CASSDPGGGTDTQYF
TGTGCCAGCAGCGACCCAGGGGGGGGCACAGATACGCAGTATTTT
>TRBJ2-1|TRBV11-3|.|TRBD2
CASSLGLAGAGNEQFF
TGTGCCAGCAGCTTAGGTCTAGCGGGGGCTGGGAATGAGCAGTTCTTC
>TRBJ2-3|TRBV11-2|.|.
CASSSQIDTDTQYF
TGTGCCAGCAGCTCCCAGATAGACACAGATACGCAGTATTTT
>TRBJ2-1|TRBV25-1|.|.
CASRPDRSYNEQFF
TGTGCCAGCAGACCCGACAGGAGCTACAATGAGCAGTTCTTC
>TRBJ2-1|TRBV5-5|.|TRBD2
CASSLQTSGRYNEQFF
TGTGCCAGCAGCTTGCAGACTAGCGGGAGGTACAATGAGCAGTTCTTC
>TRBJ2-1|TRBV11-2|.|.
CASSLVGGPTDGEQFF
TGTGCCAGCAGCTTAGTCGGGGGCCCGACTGATGGTGAGCAGTTCTTC
>TRBJ2-3|TRBV5-4|.|TRBD1
CASSRGQGADTDTQYF
TGTGCCAGCAGCCGAGGACAGGGGGCGGACACAGATACGCAGTATTTT
>TRBJ2-1|TRBV28|.|TRBD2
CASRPSGGPGYAQFF
TGTGCCAGCAGGCCCAGCGGGGGCCCAGGTTACGCGCAGTTCTTC
>TRBJ2-1|TRBV19|.|TRBD1
CASSTRTGGGNEQFF
TGTGCCAGTAGCACAAGGACAGGGGGAGGCAATGAGCAGTTCTTC